Below, 26 T cell receptor beta chains from the same sample are listed, as sequenced in a study of read filtering for tumor transcriptome and immune sequencing. This library used roughly 400 ng RNA and molecular barcoded adaptors spanning alpha/delta and beta/gamma chains. One entry per CDR3 protein results from TCRdb running MiXCR on the reads. The sample lists under 35,000 distinct CDR3 sequences, 15% to 20% seen once, with roughly 17% in the top ten. Sequencing was carried out using a population of CD138-negative cells sorted from bone marrow. The receptors shown here come from a donor at least 40 years old with multiple myeloma.

In the case of this clonotype: This may stem from a read error, because a much larger clone lies one nucleotide away. The J gene is TRBJ2-3, the V gene TRBV7-9; D remains unclear. The CDR3 consists of 14 residues. The V end lost 8 bases, the J end lost 6 bases, and 18 bases lay between the germline ends. The germline V gene has CDR1 SEHNR and CDR2 FQNEAQ (reference sequence). The CDR3 DNA reads as TGTGCCAGCGGCATCAGCATCGGCCTGGATACGCAGTATTTT. Protein: CASGISIGLDTQYF.

Ten or more counts support this clonotype. The chain combines TRBV5-1 with TRBJ1-1; 8 bases line up with TRBD1. The CDR3 contains 14 residues. Losses at the gene ends were 4 bases for V and 1 base for J; bases not matched to a gene: 3. Germline loops: CDR1 SGHRS, CDR2 YFSETQ. Written as DNA, the CDR3 is TGCGCCAGCAGCGAAGACAGGGGGAACACTGAAGCTTTCTTT. This sequence encodes CASSEDRGNTEAFF.

Concerning this clonotype itself: The CDR3 carries no conserved terminal phenylalanine or tryptophan, so it likely arises from a read error. It is unclear where the CDR3 begins or ends on the DNA, so no DNA is shown, and the CDR3 is as TCRdb lists it. V gene TRBV30 combines with J gene TRBJ1-5; the tabulated D call, TRBD1, remains unverified against the DNA. A total of 12 residues make up the CDR3, ends included. Looked up from germline, CDR1 is GTSNPN and CDR2 is SVGIG (reference sequence). The CDR3 sequence: CACGTINQPLHL.

There are many counts of this clonotype. The V and J genes are TRBV7-9 and TRBJ2-6; TRBD1 matches 9 bases. This CDR3 is 19 amino acids long. V dropped 0 bases and J dropped 3; count of bases not matched to a gene: 9. Germline V lookup: CDR1 SEHNR, CDR2 FQNEAQ (reference sequence). In nucleotides, the CDR3 is TGTGCCAGCAGCTTAGCGGATGGGACAGGGCCTAGTGGGGCCAACGTCCTGACTTTC. Amino acid sequence: CASSLADGTGPSGANVLTF. Based on the CDR3 plus reference TRBV7-9 and TRBJ2-6, the full variable domain is DTGVSQNPRHKITKRGQNVTFRCDPISEHNRLYWYRQTLGQGPEFLTYFQNEAQLEKSRLLSDRFSAERPKGSFSTLEIQRTEQGDSAMYLCASSLADGTGPSGANVLTFGAGSRLTVL.

This clonotype was counted at least ten times. The rearrangement uses TRBV12-3 or TRBV12-4 and TRBJ1-4; perhaps TRBD1 as D (5 bases). V lost 10 bases to trimming and J lost 8 bases, with 14 bases between them. The CDR3 is made up of 12 amino acids. DNA for the CDR3: TGTGCCACCCAGGGCCGAGGGGAAAAACTGTTTTTT. Protein sequence: CATQGRGEKLFF.

This clonotype has ten or more counts. The rearrangement joins TRBV5-4 to TRBJ2-5; 9 nucleotides match TRBD1. Trimming cost V 3 bases and J 5 bases; bases outside gene matches: 5. In germline, CDR1 is SGHNT, CDR2 YYREEE (reference sequence). The CDR3 extends over 14 amino acids. CDR3 sequence: CASSWDRAQETQYF. DNA for the CDR3: TGTGCCAGCAGCTGGGACAGGGCCCAGGAGACCCAGTACTTC. The full variable domain, in which reference TRBV5-4 and TRBJ2-5 provide the parts outside the CDR3, is ETGVTQSPTHLIKTRGQQVTLRCSSQSGHNTVSWYQQALGQGPQFIFQYYREEENGRGNFPPRFSGLQFPNYSSELNVNALELDDSALYLCASSWDRAQETQYFGPGTRLLVL.

This clonotype was seen ten or more times. The chain is built from TRBV2 and TRBJ2-7; the D is unclear. The germline CDR1 and CDR2 sequences are SNHLY and FYNNEI. The CDR3 runs to 14 residues. The germline V and J ends were trimmed by 7 bases and 6 bases, with 19 bases remaining between them. CDR3 DNA: TGTGCCAGCATTATCGCGGCCACCCTTGGCGAGCAGTACTTC. This encodes CASIIAATLGEQYF.

Many counts were recorded for this clonotype. The chain couples TRBV28 to TRBJ2-1, with 7 bases aligning to TRBD2. The germline gives CDR1 MDHEN, CDR2 SYDVKM. The CDR3 is 17 amino acids. V was clipped by 5 bases and J by 0 bases; unmatched bases: 10. CDR3 DNA sequence: TGTGCCAGCAGTCCCCGGAATAGCGGGTACTCCTACAATGAGCAGTTCTTC. Translation gives CASSPRNSGYSYNEQFF.

The sample holds a few counts of this clonotype. The genes are TRBV7-9 and TRBJ2-3; 12 bases are a match to TRBD2. Germline-derived CDR1 and CDR2 are SEHNR and FQNEAQ (reference sequence). J was trimmed by 5 bases and V by 6 bases; bases with no gene match: 6. The CDR3 covers 15 residues. Written as DNA, the CDR3 is TGTGCCAGCAGAAGACTAGCGGGAGATATAGATACGCAGTATTTT. It codes for CASRRLAGDIDTQYF.

For this clonotype: With a much larger clone just one base away, this may be a read error. This CDR3 reads CASNRGGGGVTEAFF. The DNA for the CDR3 is TGTGCCAGCAACCGAGGGGGCGGAGGTGTCACTGAAGCTTTCTTT. The rearrangement joins TRBV7-9 to TRBJ1-1; 7 nucleotides line up with TRBD1. This CDR3 comprises 15 residues. J was trimmed by 4 bases and V by 7 bases; bases with no gene match: 12. The germline CDR1 and CDR2 sequences are SEHNR and FQNEAQ (reference sequence).

Regarding this clonotype: A read error may explain this, as a much larger clone is one base away. The chain couples TRBV20-1 to TRBJ1-1; D not resolved. Germline values: CDR1 DFQATT, CDR2 SNEGSKA (reference sequence). V was trimmed by 6 bases and J by 7 bases, leaving 21 bases between them. The CDR3 sequence is 14 residues long. DNA of the CDR3: TGCAGTGCCTCCCCTTGGAGGACGGCCAGTGAAGCTTTCTTT. Protein product: CSASPWRTASEAFF.

This clonotype appeared many times. The chain couples TRBV7-8 to TRBJ2-2; TRBD2 agrees at 7 bases. The germline CDR1 and CDR2 sequences are SGHVS and FQNEAQ. The junction had 11 bases not matched to a gene; V was cut back by 5 bases and J by 8 bases. CDR3 size: 15 residues. In DNA, the CDR3 is TGTGCCAGCAGCCCCGGTCGGGGAGGGCAAGGGGAGCTGTTTTTT. It specifies CASSPGRGGQGELFF.

This clonotype was picked up many times. The chain joins TRBV15 to TRBJ2-1; 9 nucleotides match TRBD2. J gave up 3 bases and V 0 bases, and 6 bases lay outside the gene matches. This CDR3 has 17 residues. Germline values: CDR1 LNHNV, CDR2 YYDKDF (reference sequence). CDR3: CATSREKRLADYNEQFF. The CDR3 nucleotides are TGTGCCACCAGCAGAGAGAAGAGACTAGCGGACTACAATGAGCAGTTCTTC.

Ten or more counts support this clonotype. The chain joins TRBV12-3 or TRBV12-4 to TRBJ1-2, with a possible D match to TRBD1 (6 bases). This CDR3 has 15 amino acids. With 5 bases removed from V and 8 bases from J, the gap between germline ends came to 21 bases. The CDR3 here is CASSRSGGHSVGYTF. CDR3 sequence (DNA): TGTGCCAGCAGTAGGAGTGGGGGGCACTCAGTCGGCTACACCTTC.

There are many counts of this clonotype. This chain links TRBV7-2 with TRBJ2-6; perhaps TRBD1 as D (6 bases). The CDR3 runs 16 residues. Germline values: CDR1 SGHTA, CDR2 FQGNSA. V was shortened by 5 bases and J by 2 bases, with 13 bases between the two germline ends. The DNA of the CDR3 is TGTGCCAGCAGCCCACAGGGATCGACTGGGGCCAACGTCCTGACTTTC. Amino acids: CASSPQGSTGANVLTF.

Worth noting for this clonotype: This likely came from a read error, as a far larger clone is one base away. The conserved closing phenylalanine or tryptophan is absent in this CDR3, likely reflecting a read error. The chain links TRBV6-5 to TRBJ2-5, with no clear D. The V gene's germline CDR1 is MNHEY and CDR2 SVGAGI. V dropped 6 bases and J dropped 4 bases, with 15 bases sitting between them. The CDR3 is 14 amino acids. The CDR3 spells CASSPLEQAETQYL. The CDR3 nucleotides read TGTGCCAGCAGCCCCCTGGAGCAAGCAGAGACCCAGTACCTC.

This clonotype was observed many times. The CDR3: CASSLAAGLAGERASTDTQYF. The DNA of the CDR3 is TGTGCCAGCAGCTTGGCCGCGGGACTAGCGGGGGAGAGAGCTAGCACAGATACGCAGTATTTT. This chain joins TRBV5-6 and TRBJ2-3, with TRBD2 matching 14 bases. CDR3 length equals 21 residues. Germline CDR1 reads SGHDT; CDR2 reads YYEEEE. Losses at the gene ends were 0 bases for V and 0 bases for J; bases not matched to a gene: 12.

This clonotype was seen ten or more times. The chain uses TRBV20-1 and TRBJ2-3, with D perhaps TRBD2 (5 bases). V lost 5 bases, J lost 6 bases, and 9 bases lay in between. Germline V lookup: CDR1 DFQATT, CDR2 SNEGSKA (reference sequence). This CDR3 is built from 11 residues. The CDR3 is CSADPGDTQYF. CDR3 nucleotide sequence: TGCAGTGCTGACCCGGGGGATACGCAGTATTTT.

This clonotype was recorded at least ten times. The V gene is TRBV12-3 or TRBV12-4, the J gene TRBJ1-5; D remains unclear. Trimming shortened V by 1 base and J by 0 bases, and 1 base separated the two germline ends. The CDR3 sequence is 13 residues long. The CDR3 spells CASSLGSNQPQHF. The CDR3 nucleotides read TGTGCCAGCAGTTTAGGTAGCAATCAGCCCCAGCATTTT.

This clonotype came up many times. V gene TRBV2 combines with J gene TRBJ2-3; D tentatively reads TRBD1 or TRBD2 (5 bases each). The CDR3 spans 14 residues. The ends were cut back, 7 bases at V and 0 bases at J, with 11 bases in the middle. The germline CDR1 and CDR2 sequences are SNHLY and FYNNEI. This chain's CDR3 is CASNRGTSTDTQYF. CDR3 nucleotides: TGTGCCAGCAACCGGGGCACCAGCACAGATACGCAGTATTTT. Filled out from reference TRBV2 and TRBJ2-3, the complete variable domain reads EPEVTQTPSHQVTQMGQEVILRCVPISNHLYFYWYRQILGQKVEFLVSFYNNEISEKSEIFDDQFSVERPDGSNFTLKIRSTKLEDSAMYFCASNRGTSTDTQYFGPGTRLTVL.

To note about this clonotype: This could be a read error, since a much larger clone is one nucleotide away. This rearrangement joins TRBV15 to TRBJ2-7; the match to TRBD1 covers 11 bases. The CDR3 has 14 amino acids. With V trimmed by 5 bases and J by 6 bases, 6 bases remained unmatched. The germline V gene has CDR1 LNHNV and CDR2 YYDKDF (reference sequence). The CDR3 loop is CATSQGQGEGEQYF. The CDR3 DNA follows: TGTGCCACCAGCCAGGGACAGGGGGAGGGCGAGCAGTACTTC.

For this clonotype: A far larger clone lies a single base away; this is likely a read error. The CDR3 here is CASSFFTSGGSEQYF. CDR3 bases: TGTGCCAGCAGTTTCTTCACTAGCGGGGGTTCCGAGCAGTACTTC. The V gene is TRBV6-1, the J gene TRBJ2-7; 11 nucleotides align to TRBD2. This CDR3 has 15 amino acids. Germline CDR1 MNHNS, CDR2 SASEGT. Losses at the gene ends were 5 bases for V and 6 bases for J; bases not matched to a gene: 9.

The chain carries TRBV30 and TRBJ1-4; 7 bases match TRBD1. Germline V gives CDR1 GTSNPN, CDR2 SVGIG (reference sequence). The V and J ends lost 2 bases and 8 bases, in that order; junction bases with no gene match: 14. CDR3 length equals 16 residues. The CDR3 DNA follows: TGTGCCTGGAGTTCCGACAGGGCGTTGAGTAACGAAAAACTGTTTTTT. The encoded protein is CAWSSDRALSNEKLFF.

At least ten counts were recorded for this clonotype. This rearrangement joins TRBV20-1 to TRBJ1-5; 7 bases line up with TRBD1. The V gene's germline CDR1 is DFQATT and CDR2 SNEGSKA (reference sequence). V trimming: 5 bases; J trimming: 5 bases; junction bases outside the gene matches: 9. The CDR3 has 14 residues. CDR3 nucleotides: TGCAGTGCTTATTCACAGGGGCTCCATCAGCCCCAGCATTTT. Its translation is CSAYSQGLHQPQHF.

This clonotype was seen at least ten times. The rearrangement joins TRBV3-1 to TRBJ2-5; TRBD1 matches at 8 bases. V shed 3 bases and J 4 bases; nucleotides not matched to a gene: 7. The CDR3 is 15 amino acids. Germline values: CDR1 LGHDT, CDR2 YNNKEL (reference sequence). CDR3 amino acids: CASSQDREEGETQYF. CDR3 sequence (DNA): TGTGCCAGCAGCCAGGACAGGGAAGAGGGAGAGACCCAGTACTTC.

A single count supports this clonotype. This chain links TRBV5-6 with TRBJ1-1; D is possibly TRBD1 (5 bases). This CDR3 comprises 11 residues. Deletions cut 3 bases from V and 8 bases from J, with 8 bases between. Per the germline V gene, CDR1 is SGHDT and CDR2 is YYEEEE. CDR3 residues: CASSSQVEAFF. The CDR3, as DNA: TGTGCCAGCAGCTCACAGGTAGAAGCTTTCTTT.